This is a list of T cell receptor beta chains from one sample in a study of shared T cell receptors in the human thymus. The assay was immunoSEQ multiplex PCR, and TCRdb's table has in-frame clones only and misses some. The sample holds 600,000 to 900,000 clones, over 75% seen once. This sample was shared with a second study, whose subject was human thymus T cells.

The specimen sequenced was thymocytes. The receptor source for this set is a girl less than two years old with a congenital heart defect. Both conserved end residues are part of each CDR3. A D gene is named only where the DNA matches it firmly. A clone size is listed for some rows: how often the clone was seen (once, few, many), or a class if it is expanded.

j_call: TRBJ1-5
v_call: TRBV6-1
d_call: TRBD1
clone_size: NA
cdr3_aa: CASNESRDRVDQPQHF
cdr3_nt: TGTGCCAGCAATGAGTCCCGGGACAGGGTGGATCAGCCCCAGCATTTT

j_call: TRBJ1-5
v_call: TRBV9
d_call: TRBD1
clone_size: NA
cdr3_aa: CASSVTGAGQPQHF
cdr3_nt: TGTGCCAGCAGCGTCACAGGGGCAGGCCAGCCCCAGCATTTT

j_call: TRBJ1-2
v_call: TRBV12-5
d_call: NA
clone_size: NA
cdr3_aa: CASGRAGAHGYTF
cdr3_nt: TGTGCTAGTGGTAGAGCGGGGGCGCATGGCTACACCTTC

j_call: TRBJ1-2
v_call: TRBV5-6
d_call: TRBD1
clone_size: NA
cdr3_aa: CASSLGIGTGGEYGYTF
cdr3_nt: TGTGCCAGCAGCTTGGGAATAGGGACAGGGGGAGAGTATGGCTACACCTTC

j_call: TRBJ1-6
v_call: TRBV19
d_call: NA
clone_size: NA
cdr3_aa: CASTPTSSYNSPLHF
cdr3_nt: TGTGCCAGTACCCCGACTAGCTCCTATAATTCACCCCTCCACTTT

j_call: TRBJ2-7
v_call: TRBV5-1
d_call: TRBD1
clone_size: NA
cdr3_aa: CASSLDRQGIYEQYF
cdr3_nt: TGCGCCAGCAGCCTAGACCGACAGGGTATCTACGAGCAGTACTTC

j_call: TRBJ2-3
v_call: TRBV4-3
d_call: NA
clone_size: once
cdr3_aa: CASSQYTGSTDTQYF
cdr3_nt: TGCGCCAGCAGCCAATACACAGGAAGCACAGATACGCAGTATTTT

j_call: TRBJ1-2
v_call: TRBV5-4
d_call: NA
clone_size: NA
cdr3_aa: CASSFARVKRTDGYTF
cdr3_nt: TGTGCCAGCAGCTTCGCCAGGGTCAAGAGAACGGATGGCTACACCTTC

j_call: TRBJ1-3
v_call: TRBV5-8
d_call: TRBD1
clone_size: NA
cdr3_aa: CASSSKTGSDTIYF
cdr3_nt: TGTGCCAGCAGCTCAAAGACAGGGTCTGACACCATATATTTT

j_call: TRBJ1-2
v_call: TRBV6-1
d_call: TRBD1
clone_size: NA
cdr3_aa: CASSGVKGEVRDRAYGYTF
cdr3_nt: TGTGCCAGCAGTGGAGTGAAGGGGGAAGTGCGGGACAGGGCCTATGGCTACACCTTC

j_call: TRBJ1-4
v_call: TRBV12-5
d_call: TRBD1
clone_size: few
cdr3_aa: CASGAGGLNEKLFF
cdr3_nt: TGTGCTAGTGGGGCAGGGGGACTTAATGAAAAACTGTTTTTT

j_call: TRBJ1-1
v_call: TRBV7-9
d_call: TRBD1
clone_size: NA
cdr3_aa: CASSLYSGGTEAFF
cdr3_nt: TGTGCCAGCAGCTTATATTCAGGGGGCACTGAAGCTTTCTTT

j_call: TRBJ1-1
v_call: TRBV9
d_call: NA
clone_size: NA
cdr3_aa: CASSVGRNTEAFF
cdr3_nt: TGTGCCAGCAGCGTAGGCAGGAACACTGAAGCTTTCTTT

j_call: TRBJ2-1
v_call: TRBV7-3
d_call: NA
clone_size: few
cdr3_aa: CASSLREKPYNEQFF
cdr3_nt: TGTGCCAGCAGCTTAAGAGAGAAACCCTACAATGAGCAGTTCTTC